Listed here are 10 T cell receptor beta chains from one sample, sequenced in a study of CD8 T cells in Susac syndrome. RNA, at about 0.5 to 1 ug, was reverse transcribed with random hexamers. Each CDR3 protein is one row after TCRdb ran MiXCR on the immunoSEQ multiplex PCR reads. This repertoire shows 330,000 or so distinct CDR3 sequences, around nine tenths found once; its top ten account for about 0.17%. Sequencing was done on a sample of CD8+ T cells from PBMCs. The source is a human donor with multiple sclerosis.

The rearrangement joins TRBV19 to TRBJ1-1; D not certain. The germline gives CDR1 LNHDA, CDR2 SQIVND (reference sequence). The CDR3 totals 12 residues. Trimming stripped 7 bases from V and 12 bases from J, with 18 bases between. CDR3 sequence: CASMSAGVGTFF. CDR3 coding DNA: TGTGCCAGTATGAGCGCCGGGGTCGGAACTTTCTTT.

This rearrangement joins TRBV7-2 to TRBJ2-7; a weak D match, TRBD2 (6 bases). This CDR3 has 15 amino acids. The germline CDR1 and CDR2 sequences are SGHTA and FQGNSA. V was trimmed by 7 bases and J by 6 bases, leaving 22 bases between them. The CDR3 is CASNAWPGTPSEQYF. The CDR3 nucleotides are TGTGCCAGCAACGCTTGGCCAGGGACTCCTTCCGAGCAGTACTTC.

This chain connects TRBV27 to TRBJ2-3; no definite D call. The CDR3 is 14 amino acids. V was shortened by 6 bases and J by 2 bases, with 12 bases between the two germline ends. The germline gives CDR1 MNHEY, CDR2 SMNVEV (reference sequence). The CDR3 DNA follows: TGTGCCAGCAGCCCAAGGAGACTCACAGATACGCAGTATTTT. Protein: CASSPRRLTDTQYF.

The genes are TRBV4-2 and TRBJ2-5; TRBD1 matches at 7 bases. From germline, CDR1 is LGHNA and CDR2 YNFKEQ. The CDR3 has 16 amino acids. The trim removed 0 bases at V and 1 base at J, leaving 5 bases unmatched. The CDR3 is CASSQEAGTAQETQYF. Written as DNA, the CDR3 is TGTGCCAGCAGCCAAGAAGCCGGGACAGCCCAAGAGACCCAGTACTTC.

The chain carries TRBV4-3 and TRBJ2-2; tentative D call: TRBD2 (6 bases). The CDR3 totals 15 residues. In germline, CDR1 is LGHNA, CDR2 YSLEER. V lost 4 bases, J lost 6 bases, and 15 bases lay in between. CDR3 nucleotide sequence: TGCGCCAGCAGCCCAACGGGAGCCGGTTCCGGGGAGCTGTTTTTT. Its protein is CASSPTGAGSGELFF.

The genes are TRBV6-1 and TRBJ1-2; TRBD1 aligns across 9 bases. The CDR3 contains 16 residues. Per germline, CDR1 MNHNS and CDR2 SASEGT. The junction had 11 bases not matched to a gene; V was cut back by 7 bases and J by 2 bases. As DNA, the CDR3 is TGTGCCAGCACCGAGAGGCGGGACAGGGTGAACTATGGCTACACCTTC. Translated: CASTERRDRVNYGYTF.

As concerns this clonotype: At one boundary the junction diverges from the germline segment, which might be a read error. The chain combines TRBV7-7 with TRBJ1-1; D gene unclear. Germline loops: CDR1 SSHAT, CDR2 FNYEAQ (reference sequence). The CDR3 has 13 amino acids. CDR3 DNA: TGTGCTAGCAGCTCCTCGGCGAACACTGAAGCTTTCTTT. Translating gives CASSSSANTEAFF.

The chain has TRBV15 and TRBJ2-4; the D is unclear. This CDR3 comprises 15 residues. The germline CDR1 and CDR2 sequences are LNHNV and YYDKDF (reference sequence). V shed 0 bases and J shed 0 bases, with 6 bases lying between them. The CDR3 is CATSRDSLAKNIQYF. Written as DNA, the CDR3 is TGTGCCACCAGCAGAGATTCCTTAGCCAAAAACATTCAGTACTTC.

V gene TRBV20-1 combines with J gene TRBJ2-7; D remains ambiguous. The length of the CDR3 is 12 residues. Germline assignment: CDR1 DFQATT and CDR2 SNEGSKA (reference sequence). V dropped 0 bases and J dropped 7 bases, with 10 bases sitting between them. CDR3 coding DNA: TGCAGTGCTAGAGAAACCGCTCGGGAGCAGTACTTC. Translation gives CSARETAREQYF.

The CDR3 DNA reads as TGCAGTGCTCTCGGCAGGGACTCCTACAATGAGCAGTTCTTC. Translated: CSALGRDSYNEQFF. This chain joins TRBV20-1 and TRBJ2-1; a weak D match, TRBD1 (5 bases). Germline CDR1 reads DFQATT; CDR2 reads SNEGSKA (reference sequence). Between the trimmed V and J ends, which lost 5 bases and 0 bases, there was a span of 11 bases. CDR3 length equals 14 residues.